This passage covers 3 T cell receptor beta chains from one sample sequenced in a study of blood T cell repertoires in COVID-19. TCRdb's copy holds only in-frame clones and misses some; the assay was immunoSEQ multiplex PCR. The sample carries around 340,000 clones, 89% recorded once. Sample: peripheral blood. All receptors come from a woman aged 55-75 years with COVID-19, enrolled during active disease.

The J gene is TRBJ1-3, the V gene TRBV5-1; a weak D match, TRBD1 (6 bases). Germline CDR1 reads SGHRS; CDR2 reads YFSETQ. The length of the CDR3 is 17 residues. Between the trimmed V and J ends, which lost 7 bases and 0 bases, there was a span of 20 bases. DNA of the CDR3: TGCGCCAGCGGGGGCAGCGACGGGATAAACTCTGGAAACACCATATATTTT. Translated, it gives CASGGSDGINSGNTIYF. The entire variable domain, with the rest obtained from reference TRBV5-1 and TRBJ1-3, is as follows: KAGVTQTPRYLIKTRGQQVTLSCSPISGHRSVSWYQQTPGQGLQFLFEYFSETQRNKGNFPGRFSGRQFSNSRSEMNVSTLELGDSALYLCASGGSDGINSGNTIYFGEGSWLTVV.

The chain recombines TRBV2 with TRBJ2-3; TRBD2 matches at 14 bases. In germline, CDR1 is SNHLY, CDR2 FYNNEI. This CDR3 spans 17 amino acids. V dropped 5 bases and J dropped 0; count of bases not matched to a gene: 4. The CDR3 spells CASSRTSGGRSTDTQYF. The CDR3 DNA is TGTGCCAGCAGTCGGACTAGCGGGGGGCGGAGCACAGATACGCAGTATTTT.

The rearrangement uses TRBV6-5 and TRBJ1-1; 8 nucleotides line up with TRBD1. CDR3 length: 15 residues. J was trimmed by 4 bases and V by 0 bases; bases with no gene match: 4. Germline V gene sequence: CDR1 MNHEY, CDR2 SVGAGI. The CDR3 DNA sequence: TGTGCCAGCAGTTACTCCGGGACAGGAGGCACTGAAGCTTTCTTT. Its protein product is CASSYSGTGGTEAFF.